The 25 T cell receptor beta chains in this list originate from one sample, sequenced in a study of blood T cell repertoires in COVID-19. Only in-frame clones appear in the TCRdb table, and some are missing; sequencing was by immunoSEQ multiplex PCR. The repertoire consists of a few hundred thousand clones, with around 89% occurring once and the leading ten covering 5% to 7%. The source material was peripheral blood. These receptors were collected from a man aged 18 to 29 who had recovered from COVID-19.

This chain uses TRBV7-2 with TRBJ1-6, with 7 positions matching TRBD1. Germline-derived CDR1 and CDR2 are SGHTA and FQGNSA. The J segment lost 3 bases and the V segment lost 0 bases, leaving 2 bases of the junction unmatched. The CDR3 is made up of 16 amino acids. The CDR3 region has the DNA TGTGCCAGCAGCTTAGCTGGACAGGACTATAATTCACCCCTCCACTTT. Its translation: CASSLAGQDYNSPLHF.

The V gene is TRBV27, the J gene TRBJ2-1; TRBD2 might be the D (5 bases). The CDR3 has 13 residues. CDR1 and CDR2 (germline): MNHEY, SMNVEV (reference sequence). Trimming stripped 6 bases from V and 5 bases from J, with 11 bases between. The CDR3 DNA follows: TGTGCCAGCAGCCTAGCCCGAGACAATGAGCAGTTCTTC. Protein product: CASSLARDNEQFF.

This sequence joins TRBV6-5 and TRBJ2-1, with D possibly matching TRBD2 (5 bases). CDR1 and CDR2 (germline): MNHEY, SVGAGI. The CDR3 extends over 12 amino acids. V shed 8 bases and J shed 8 bases, with 13 bases lying between them. The CDR3 reads CASQTLGDEQFF. The CDR3 nucleotides are TGTGCCAGCCAGACCCTCGGGGATGAGCAGTTCTTC.

The CDR3 region has the DNA TGTGCCAGCAGCCAAGCGTGGAGGCAGTACTTC. It translates to CASSQAWRQYF. V is TRBV14 and J is TRBJ2-7, with unresolved D. This CDR3 has 11 amino acids. V lost 1 base and J lost 9, with 7 bases in between. From germline, CDR1 is SGHDN and CDR2 FVKESK. Looking up the rest from reference TRBV14 and TRBJ2-7 gives the full variable domain: EAGVTQFPSHSVIEKGQTVTLRCDPISGHDNLYWYRRVMGKEIKFLLHFVKESKQDESGMPNNRFLAERTGGTYSTLKVQPAELEDSGVYFCASSQAWRQYFGPGTRLTVT.

The chain links TRBV2 to TRBJ2-7; 8 bases agree with TRBD1. Germline CDR1 reads SNHLY; CDR2 reads FYNNEI. Trimming took 5 bases from V and 1 from J; bases not matched to a gene: 7. CDR3 length: 15 amino acids. CDR3 nucleotides: TGTGCCAGCAGTAAAAGGACAGGGAGATCCTACGAGCAGTACTTC. Protein product: CASSKRTGRSYEQYF. Using reference TRBV2 and TRBJ2-7 for the parts outside the CDR3, the full variable domain is EPEVTQTPSHQVTQMGQEVILRCVPISNHLYFYWYRQILGQKVEFLVSFYNNEISEKSEIFDDQFSVERPDGSNFTLKIRSTKLEDSAMYFCASSKRTGRSYEQYFGPGTRLTVT.

The genes are TRBV6-5 and TRBJ2-7; D is perhaps TRBD2 (5 bases). Trimming pared 8 bases from V and 2 bases from J, leaving 16 bases between. The V gene's germline CDR1 is MNHEY and CDR2 SVGAGI. CDR3 length: 14 residues. CDR3 DNA: TGTGCCAGCGGCGCACAGCGGACCGCCTACGAGCAGTACTTC. It specifies CASGAQRTAYEQYF.

The chain couples TRBV7-8 to TRBJ2-1; 8 nucleotides line up with TRBD2. This CDR3 has 19 amino acids. The germline V gene has CDR1 SGHVS and CDR2 FQNEAQ. V dropped 1 base and J dropped 0; count of bases not matched to a gene: 11. CDR3 nucleotides: TGTGCCAGCAGCTTAGGTTGGGAGCGGGAGCTTGTCTCCTACAATGAGCAGTTCTTC. Protein sequence: CASSLGWERELVSYNEQFF.

The genes are TRBV11-2 and TRBJ2-1; 7 bases are shared with TRBD2. Germline CDR1 SGHAT, CDR2 FQNNGV. The CDR3 is 16 residues long. V shed 3 bases, J shed 1 base, and the junction held 6 bases outside the gene matches. CDR3 nucleotides: TGTGCCAGCAGCTTTTCGGGCGGGGGTTCCTACAATGAGCAGTTCTTC. Translated: CASSFSGGGSYNEQFF.

The chain combines TRBV15 with TRBJ1-1; no definite D call. From germline, CDR1 is LNHNV and CDR2 YYDKDF (reference sequence). Trimming took off 0 bases at V and 11 bases at J, with 16 bases between the two ends. This CDR3 has 14 amino acids. The CDR3 nucleotides read TGTGCCACCAGCAGAGAAGGGCTCCCGCGGGAGGCTTTCTTT. As protein: CATSREGLPREAFF.

This clone has more than one count but fewer than ten. The gene calls are TRBV19 and TRBJ1-5; a possible D gene is TRBD1 (5 bases). Germline V gives CDR1 LNHDA, CDR2 SQIVND (reference sequence). This CDR3 spans 11 amino acids. Here the CDR3 DNA reads TGTGCTTCGGGAGGGGAGCAGCCCCAGCATTTT. Translated, it gives CASGGEQPQHF.

The chain uses TRBV27 and TRBJ2-1, with D maybe TRBD1 (5 bases). Germline-derived CDR1 and CDR2 are MNHEY and SMNVEV (reference sequence). The CDR3 has 14 residues. Trimming stripped 6 bases from V and 4 bases from J, with 13 bases between. The CDR3 spells CASSLSDKYNEQFF. The CDR3 DNA sequence: TGTGCCAGCAGCCTTTCGGACAAGTACAATGAGCAGTTCTTC.

The chain combines TRBV4-3 with TRBJ2-7; 9 nucleotides match TRBD1. With V trimmed by 0 bases and J by 0 bases, 9 bases remained unmatched. Germline V gene data show CDR1 as LGHNA and CDR2 as YSLEER. The CDR3 covers 18 residues. In DNA form, the CDR3 reads TGCGCCAGCAGCCAAGATTGGTTGGACAGGGGACTCTCCTACGAGCAGTACTTC. This encodes CASSQDWLDRGLSYEQYF.

In the case of this clone: The same CDR3 arises from other DNA sequences in this sample as well. J is TRBJ1-1 and V is TRBV12-3 or TRBV12-4; D ambiguous. CDR3 length equals 13 residues. Trimming pared 4 bases from V and 1 base from J, leaving 7 bases between. As DNA, the CDR3 is TGTGCCAGCAGTTCAACAGCGAACACTGAAGCTTTCTTT. As protein: CASSSTANTEAFF.

The rearrangement joins TRBV5-1 to TRBJ2-3; 12 nucleotides line up with TRBD2. Unmatched junction bases numbered 4, after V lost 5 bases and J lost 3 bases. Germline loops: CDR1 SGHRS, CDR2 YFSETQ. CDR3 length: 15 residues. CDR3 loop: CASRETSGSTDTQYF. The CDR3 DNA reads TGCGCCAGCAGGGAGACTAGCGGGAGTACAGATACGCAGTATTTT.

The chain couples TRBV7-9 to TRBJ2-5; TRBD2 matches 8 bases. The CDR3 covers 15 residues. V lost 3 bases and J lost 7; bases outside the gene matches: 10. CDR1 is SEHNR and CDR2 is FQNEAQ in the germline V gene (reference sequence). CDR3 in DNA: TGTGCCAGCAGCTTCACGGCGGGGGGCGCCCTGACCCAGTACTTC. As protein: CASSFTAGGALTQYF.

This chain connects TRBV3-1 (or the pseudogene TRBV3-2) to TRBJ2-7, with D maybe TRBD2 (6 bases). Trimming removed 3 bases at V and 3 bases at J, with 15 bases between. The germline V gene has CDR1 LGHDT and CDR2 YNNKEL (reference sequence). The CDR3 has 15 residues. Here the CDR3 reads CASSQASGSLYEQYF. The CDR3 DNA reads as TGTGCCAGCAGCCAGGCCTCCGGGAGCCTCTACGAGCAGTACTTC.

This sequence joins TRBV29-1 and TRBJ1-1; 7 nucleotides agree with TRBD1. CDR1 and CDR2 from the germline V gene are SQVTM and ANQGSEA. CDR3 length equals 14 residues. Trimming took 4 bases from V and 9 from J; bases not matched to a gene: 14. CDR3 residues: CSVVPGTAAAQAFF. The CDR3 region has the DNA TGCAGCGTTGTTCCCGGGACAGCAGCAGCTCAAGCTTTCTTT.

This CDR3 reads CASSRGQGAPDTQYF. CDR3 coding DNA: TGTGCCAGTAGTAGAGGACAGGGGGCCCCAGATACGCAGTATTTT. The gene calls are TRBV19 and TRBJ2-3; 11 nucleotides agree with TRBD1. CDR1 and CDR2 from the germline V gene are LNHDA and SQIVND (reference sequence). V lost 4 bases, J lost 4 bases, and 4 bases stayed unmatched. The CDR3 extends over 15 amino acids.

This chain links TRBV19 with TRBJ2-3, with a possible D match to TRBD2 (6 bases). V lost 4 bases and J lost 2, with 10 bases in between. CDR1 is LNHDA and CDR2 is SQIVND in the germline V gene (reference sequence). The CDR3 totals 14 residues. CDR3 DNA: TGTGCCAGTAGTAGCCGGACTATCACAGATACGCAGTATTTT. Translated, it gives CASSSRTITDTQYF. The full variable domain, its missing parts supplied by reference TRBV19 and TRBJ2-3, is DGGITQSPKYLFRKEGQNVTLSCEQNLNHDAMYWYRQDPGQGLRLIYYSQIVNDFQKGDIAEGYSVSREKKESFPLTVTSAQKNPTAFYLCASSSRTITDTQYFGPGTRLTVL.

The chain links TRBV30 to TRBJ2-7; tentative D call: TRBD2 (5 bases). The CDR3 spans 11 residues. CDR1 is GTSNPN, CDR2 SVGIG, per germline (reference sequence). Trimming took 5 bases from V and 6 from J, leaving 11 bases between them. CDR3 sequence: CAWAGGGEQYF. CDR3 sequence (DNA): TGTGCCTGGGCGGGCGGCGGCGAGCAGTACTTC.

V usage is TRBV6-5 and J usage is TRBJ1-6; a weak D match, TRBD1 (5 bases). CDR3 length equals 14 residues. The germline gives CDR1 MNHEY, CDR2 SVGAGI. Trimming removed 3 bases from V and 7 bases from J, with 10 bases in between. CDR3 region: CASSYDRENSPLHF. CDR3 coding DNA: TGTGCCAGCAGTTATGACAGAGAGAATTCACCCCTCCACTTT.

The chain is built from TRBV3-1 (or the pseudogene TRBV3-2) and TRBJ1-2; 11 nucleotides align to TRBD1. The CDR3 has 14 residues. Germline CDR1 LGHDT, CDR2 YNNKEL (reference sequence). V shed 1 base and J 6 bases; nucleotides not matched to a gene: 1. This CDR3 reads CASSQVGQGDGYTF. The DNA of the CDR3 is TGTGCCAGCAGCCAAGTGGGACAGGGGGATGGCTACACCTTC.

V and J are TRBV6-2 or TRBV6-3 and TRBJ1-5; 7 bases are a match to TRBD1. Trimming took 1 base from V and 0 from J; bases not matched to a gene: 6. The germline V gene encodes CDR1 MNHEY and CDR2 SVGEGT. The CDR3 covers 17 residues. CDR3 in amino acids: CASSYYGTVDSNQPQHF. The CDR3 DNA reads as TGTGCCAGCAGTTACTACGGGACAGTCGATAGCAATCAGCCCCAGCATTTT.

The genes are TRBV18 and TRBJ2-7; D unclear. The CDR3 has 14 residues. Trimming stripped 0 bases from V and 0 bases from J, with 6 bases between. Germline CDR1 is KGHSH and CDR2 is LQKENI. The CDR3 DNA sequence: TGTGCCAGCTCACCACCGAGCAACTCCTACGAGCAGTACTTC. It specifies CASSPPSNSYEQYF.

The V gene is TRBV27, the J gene TRBJ1-1, with TRBD1 identical over 9 bases. V gave up 5 bases and J gave up 1 base; unmatched junction bases: 2. This CDR3 has 14 amino acids. CDR1 and CDR2 from the germline V gene are MNHEY and SMNVEV (reference sequence). The CDR3 region is CASSQTGGNTEAFF. CDR3 sequence (DNA): TGTGCCAGCAGTCAGACAGGGGGGAACACTGAAGCTTTCTTT.